This is a list of T cell receptor beta chains from one sample in a study of T cell responses to AZD1222 COVID-19 vaccine. TCRdb's table, derived via immunoSEQ multiplex PCR, lists solely in-frame clones and lacks some. The table shows more than 95,000 clones, with 91% occurring only once. Sequenced here: peripheral blood, sampled on day 0 of AZD1222 vaccination. The origin of the receptors is an adult in good health. CDR3s include the opening cysteine and the closing phenylalanine or tryptophan. A D gene is named only where the DNA matches it firmly. Clone size is stated in some rows and not others, as once, few, many or a class when expanded.

>.|TRBV7-3|TRBJ1-1|TRBD1
TGTGCCAGCAGCTTCGGACAGGGGAACACTGAAGCTTTCTTT
CASSFGQGNTEAFF
>.|TRBV10-3|TRBJ1-2|TRBD1
TGTGCCATCAGCGCAGGGGGGAGCGACGGCTACACCTTC
CAISAGGSDGYTF
>.|TRBV28|TRBJ2-1|TRBD2
TGTGCCAGCAGTCTGACATCGGGACTAGCGGGCCTCAATGAGCAGTTCTTC
CASSLTSGLAGLNEQFF
>.|TRBV4-3|TRBJ2-1|TRBD1
TGCGCCAGCAGCCAAGGTTCAGGGGGAGAAATTGAGCAGTTCTTC
CASSQGSGGEIEQFF
>.|TRBV28|TRBJ1-2|TRBD1
TGTGCCAGCCGGGACAGGGTGGGTGGCTACACCTTC
CASRDRVGGYTF
>.|TRBV4-3|TRBJ2-2|TRBD2
TGCGCCAGCAGCCACCCCGGACTAGCGGGAGGCACCGGGGAGCTGTTTTTT
CASSHPGLAGGTGELFF
>.|TRBV28|TRBJ2-7|.
TGTGCCAGCAGTGTGACCTACGAGCAGTACTTC
CASSVTYEQYF
>.|TRBV3-1/TRBV3-2|TRBJ2-5|.
TGTGCCAGCAGCCCCGGACTGAAAGAGACCCAGTACTTC
CASSPGLKETQYF
>.|TRBV30|TRBJ1-5|.
TGTGCCTGGAGTGTAGGGGACCTGGGTTGGGGGATTAGCAATCAGCCCCAGCATTTT
CAWSVGDLGWGISNQPQHF
>.|TRBV19|TRBJ2-6|.
TGTGCCAGTAGTCAGGAGGCTGGGGCCAACGTCCTGACTTTC
CASSQEAGANVLTF
>.|TRBV11-2|TRBJ2-3|TRBD2
TGTGCCAGCAGCTCGACTAGCGGGATCCCCCATCCGCAGTATTTT
CASSSTSGIPHPQYF
>.|TRBV28|TRBJ1-2|TRBD1
TGTGCCAGCAGTTTCTCGGGACAGACTAACTATGGCTACACCTTC
CASSFSGQTNYGYTF
>.|TRBV28|TRBJ1-5|.
TGTGCCAGCAGCCGACAGGCTAATCAGCCCCAGCATTTT
CASSRQANQPQHF
>.|TRBV10-2|TRBJ1-1|.
TGCGCCAGCAGTCTGGGGACGAACACTGAAGCTTTCTTT
CASSLGTNTEAFF
>.|TRBV5-8|TRBJ1-2|TRBD1
TGTGCCAGCAGCTTGGGGACAGGCTTTGGCTACACCTTC
CASSLGTGFGYTF
>.|TRBV10-1|TRBJ2-7|.
TGCGCCAGCAGTACCTTTCCCTACGAGCAGTACTTC
CASSTFPYEQYF
>.|TRBV7-6|TRBJ2-7|.
TGTGCCAGCAGCGGTACCAGGAGCTCCTACGAGCAGTACTTC
CASSGTRSSYEQYF
>.|TRBV28|TRBJ2-5|.
TGTGCCAGCACCAAGGGACGAAAGTATCAAGAGACCCAGTACTTC
CASTKGRKYQETQYF
>.|TRBV2|TRBJ2-3|TRBD2
TGTGCCAGCAGTCTTTCCGGGACTAGGAGCACAGATACGCAGTATTTT
CASSLSGTRSTDTQYF
>.|TRBV28|TRBJ2-7|.
TGTGCCAGCAGTTTATTTGGGGGCTACGAGCAGTACTTC
CASSLFGGYEQYF
>.|TRBV5-1|TRBJ2-1|.
TGCGCCAGCAGCAGCCTAGCAGACAATGAGCAGTTCTTC
CASSSLADNEQFF
>.|TRBV7-9|TRBJ1-2|.
TGTGCCAGCAGCTTACAGGGAGATGGCTACACCTTC
CASSLQGDGYTF
>.|TRBV7-3|TRBJ2-3|TRBD1
TGTGCCAGCAGCCCCCGGACAGGGACCGATACGCAGTATTTT
CASSPRTGTDTQYF
>.|TRBV6-1|TRBJ1-5|.
TGTGCCAGTTTTCGGGAGGGAGGGCAGCCCCAGCATTTT
CASFREGGQPQHF
>.|TRBV2|TRBJ2-3|TRBD1
TGTGCCAGCCGGGACAGTACTAGCACAGATACGCAGTATTTT
CASRDSTSTDTQYF
>.|TRBV6-6|TRBJ1-1|.
TGTGCCAGCAGTCGGACGGGACTCCAGAGAGTTAACACTGAAGCTTTCTTT
CASSRTGLQRVNTEAFF
>.|TRBV19|TRBJ2-7|.
TGTGCCAGTAGTATGTCTACCTTAGGCGAGCAGTACTTC
CASSMSTLGEQYF
>once|TRBV7-2|TRBJ1-4|TRBD1
TGTGCCAGCAGTTACAGGGGGACTAATGAAAAACTGTTTTTT
CASSYRGTNEKLFF
>.|TRBV2|TRBJ2-7|.
TGTGCCAGCAGTATTGGTGGTAACAGAATCTACGAGCAGTACTTC
CASSIGGNRIYEQYF
>.|TRBV9|TRBJ2-5|TRBD1
TGTGCCAGCAGCCCCCAATCGGGACAGGTTGGGGGGACCCAGTACTTC
CASSPQSGQVGGTQYF
>.|TRBV7-9|TRBJ1-6|TRBD1
TGTGCCAGCAGCTTAGTTACAGGGGTGCTGGGTTCACCCCTCCACTTT
CASSLVTGVLGSPLHF
>.|TRBV7-2|TRBJ1-4|.
TGTGCCAGCAGCCCAGCGCGAACGGTTAATGAAAAACTGTTTTTT
CASSPARTVNEKLFF
>once|TRBV6-2/TRBV6-3|TRBJ1-5|.
TGTGCCAGCAGTTCCCGGGTCGCCAGGGGTCAGCCCCAGCATTTT
CASSSRVARGQPQHF
>.|TRBV5-4|TRBJ2-7|.
TGTGCCAGCAGCCACCAGCTTGGCGAGCAGTACTTC
CASSHQLGEQYF
>few|TRBV28|TRBJ1-1|.
TGTGCCAGCAGTTTAAATGGGGGAGCGTCTTTCTTT
CASSLNGGASFF
>.|TRBV5-1|TRBJ1-6|.
TGCGCCAGCAGCTCTGGGGACACCTCAACCTCACCCCTCCACTTT
CASSSGDTSTSPLHF
>.|TRBV24-1|TRBJ1-5|.
TGTGCCACTTCGAGGGGGTCGCGCAATCAGCCCCAGCATTTT
CATSRGSRNQPQHF